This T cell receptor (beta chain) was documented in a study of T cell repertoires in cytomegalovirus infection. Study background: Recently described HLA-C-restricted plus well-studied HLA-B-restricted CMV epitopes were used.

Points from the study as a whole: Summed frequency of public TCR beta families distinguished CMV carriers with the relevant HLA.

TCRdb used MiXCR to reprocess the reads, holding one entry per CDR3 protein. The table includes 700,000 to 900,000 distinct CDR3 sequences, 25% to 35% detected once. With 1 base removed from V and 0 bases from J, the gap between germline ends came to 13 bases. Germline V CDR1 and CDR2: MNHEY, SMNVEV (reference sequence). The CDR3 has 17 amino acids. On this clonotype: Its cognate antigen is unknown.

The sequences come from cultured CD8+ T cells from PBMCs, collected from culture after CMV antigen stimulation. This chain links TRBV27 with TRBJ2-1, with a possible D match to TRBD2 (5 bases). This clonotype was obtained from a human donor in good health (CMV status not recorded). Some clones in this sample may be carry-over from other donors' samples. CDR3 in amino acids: CASSLLASTVSYNEQFF. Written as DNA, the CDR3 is TGTGCCAGCAGTTTATTGGCTAGCACGGTCTCCTACAATGAGCAGTTCTTC.